This TCR beta chain was sequenced for a study of shared clonotypes between healthy human individuals. Germline V lookup: CDR1 SGHNT, CDR2 YYREEE (reference sequence). The CDR3 runs to 14 residues. The junction had 4 bases not matched to a gene; V was cut back by 4 bases and J by 6 bases. The CD8 memory fraction combined CD45RO+ cells with TemRA cells (CCR7-negative CD45RA+). Repertoires were generated with immunoSEQ multiplex PCR, while TCRdb's copy carries only in-frame clones and drops some. This sample has approximately 400,000 clones; 90% to 98% occur once, and the top ten carry approximately 0.32%.

Source material: memory CD8+ T cells sorted from blood. The subset denotes: CD45RO+ cells pooled with CCR7-negative TemRA cells. This receptor was obtained from a man aged 25 to 40 in good health. The J gene is TRBJ2-3, the V gene TRBV5-4, with 11 bases identical to TRBD1. CDR3 coding DNA: TGTGCCAGCAGCACCGGGACAGGGGGGGATACGCAGTATTTT. This gives the protein CASSTGTGGDTQYF.